Each of the 8 T cell receptor beta chains below was sequenced from the same sample in a study of blood T cell repertoires in COVID-19. Assay: immunoSEQ multiplex PCR; the TCRdb copy retains only in-frame clones and omits some. The table includes under 100,000 clones, 90% detected once. Source material: peripheral blood. These receptors were collected from a man aged 50 to 59 with acute or convalescent COVID-19.

The chain carries TRBV5-1 and TRBJ1-6; 7 nucleotides line up with TRBD1. Germline V gene data show CDR1 as SGHRS and CDR2 as YFSETQ. The CDR3 runs to 15 residues. The V segment lost 0 bases and the J segment 4 bases; nucleotides outside the gene matches: 1. The CDR3 region is CASSLEGQYNSPLHF. The CDR3 nucleotides are TGCGCCAGCAGCTTGGAGGGACAGTATAATTCACCCCTCCACTTT.

This clone has just one count. The chain couples TRBV30 to TRBJ1-5; no firm D call. Germline V gene lookup returns CDR1 GTSNPN and CDR2 SVGIG (reference sequence). There are 14 residues in the CDR3. V lost 2 bases and J 7 bases, leaving 15 bases between the germline ends. CDR3 nucleotides: TGTGCCTGGAGTCAGGCCACCTCTGGGCAGCCCCAGCATTTT. This sequence encodes CAWSQATSGQPQHF.

The chain carries TRBV6-2 or TRBV6-3 and TRBJ2-7; 9 bases are a match to TRBD2. Losses at the gene ends were 4 bases for V and 6 bases for J; bases not matched to a gene: 22. The CDR3 length is 19 residues. Germline CDR1 and CDR2: MNHEY and SVGEGT. The CDR3: CASSSDPLTATAGGGEQYF. CDR3 bases: TGTGCCAGCAGTTCGGACCCATTGACCGCAACAGCGGGAGGAGGCGAGCAGTACTTC.

The chain employs TRBV2 and TRBJ2-3, with TRBD2 matching 7 bases. The ends lost 3 bases at V and 3 bases at J; junction bases unmatched: 12. Germline values: CDR1 SNHLY, CDR2 FYNNEI. CDR3 size: 17 residues. The CDR3, as DNA: TGTGCCAGCAGTGAGGCTGGATGGGGCGGGGGAACAGATACGCAGTATTTT. Its protein is CASSEAGWGGGTDTQYF.

This chain connects TRBV7-6 to TRBJ1-1, with unresolved D. The CDR3 runs 14 residues. Trimming shortened V by 3 bases and J by 0 bases, and 8 bases separated the two germline ends. Germline V gene data show CDR1 as SGHVS and CDR2 as FNYEAQ. The CDR3 DNA reads TGTGCCAGCAGCTTGCGGGGTCTGAACACTGAAGCTTTCTTT. Amino acids: CASSLRGLNTEAFF.

The chain joins TRBV24-1 to TRBJ2-3; 10 bases are shared with TRBD1. The CDR3 length is 16 residues. CDR1 is KGHDR and CDR2 is SFDVKD in the germline V gene. The J segment lost 6 bases and the V segment lost 2 bases, leaving 7 bases of the junction unmatched. The CDR3 loop is CATSDSGQGGWDTQYF. The CDR3 bases are TGTGCCACCAGTGATTCCGGACAGGGGGGGTGGGATACGCAGTATTTT.

This chain joins TRBV30 and TRBJ1-1, with D possibly matching TRBD1 (5 bases). V dropped 6 bases and J dropped 0 bases, with 23 bases sitting between them. This CDR3 has 17 residues. Germline CDR1 and CDR2: GTSNPN and SVGIG (reference sequence). Here the CDR3 DNA reads TGTGCCTGCGGGGGAACTGGGGGGAAGTTTATGAACACTGAAGCTTTCTTT. Amino acid sequence: CACGGTGGKFMNTEAFF.

The chain links TRBV9 to TRBJ1-2; D not resolved. Germline loops: CDR1 SGDLS, CDR2 YYNGEE. V was cut by 7 bases and J by 2 bases, with 6 bases left in between. The CDR3 totals 11 residues. The CDR3 loop reads CASSSNYGYTF. The CDR3 DNA reads as TGTGCCAGCTCGTCCAACTATGGCTACACCTTC.